What follows describes a single T cell receptor beta chain. Trimming at V came to 5 bases and at J to 2 bases, leaving 4 bases not matched to a gene. From germline, CDR1 is PRHDT and CDR2 FYEKMQ (reference sequence). This CDR3 is 14 amino acids long. Here immunoSEQ multiplex PCR was the method, and the copy in TCRdb shows in-frame clones only, minus some. The table has fewer than 250,000 clones, 83% seen once. This sample stems from a study of blood T cell repertoires in COVID-19. For the study at large: From T cells, B-cell-depleted T cells, or PBMCs came the material, which was cDNA or gDNA.

The sequencing sample was made of PBMCs or T cells enriched from blood (not recorded which). The sequence was collected from a woman aged 35 to 49 who had been exposed to COVID-19. The V call is TRBV13, the J call TRBJ2-7; 9 bases map to TRBD1. In DNA form, the CDR3 reads TGTGCCAGCAGCCTACAGGGGGCCGCCTACGAGCAGTACTTC. This codes for CASSLQGAAYEQYF.